One sample yielded the 25 T cell receptor beta chains listed below, sequenced in a study of blood T cell repertoires in COVID-19. Assay used: immunoSEQ multiplex PCR; TCRdb lists only in-frame clones, some missing. In the table there are 30,000 to 40,000 clones, approximately 80% of which are singletons. The sample taken for sequencing was peripheral blood. The receptors were sampled from a man aged 80 or over with acute or convalescent COVID-19.

The chain joins TRBV5-1 to TRBJ2-5, with D possibly TRBD1 on 6 matching bases. The germline V gene encodes CDR1 SGHRS and CDR2 YFSETQ. This CDR3 comprises 16 residues. The V gene lost 3 bases and the J gene lost 4 bases, with 19 bases spanning the gap. The CDR3 DNA reads TGCGCCAGCAGCTCCCTTAGCAGGGGCTTGGCAGAGACCCAGTACTTC. Translating gives CASSSLSRGLAETQYF.

This chain connects TRBV7-3 to TRBJ2-3; tentatively, D is TRBD2 (5 bases). The CDR3 is 15 amino acids. V was shortened by 7 bases and J by 1 base, with 15 bases between the two germline ends. The germline gives CDR1 SGHTA, CDR2 FQGTGA. Here the CDR3 DNA reads TGTGCCAGCACCATCGGACTCCGTCGCACAGATACGCAGTATTTT. This sequence encodes CASTIGLRRTDTQYF.

This chain links TRBV7-9 with TRBJ1-1, with 9 bases aligning to TRBD1. The CDR3 contains 16 residues. Trimming cost V 3 bases and J 1 base; bases outside gene matches: 6. Germline V gives CDR1 SEHNR, CDR2 FQNEAQ (reference sequence). CDR3 nucleotides: TGTGCCAGCAGCTTCCTACAGGGGGCTTGGAACACTGAAGCTTTCTTT. Translation: CASSFLQGAWNTEAFF.

This clone was observed a few times. The chain combines TRBV4-3 with TRBJ2-5; 9 bases map to TRBD1. Germline CDR1 is LGHNA and CDR2 is YSLEER. The trim removed 0 bases at V and 2 bases at J, leaving 10 bases unmatched. The CDR3 has 18 residues. CDR3 in DNA: TGCGCCAGCAGCCAAGAATACAGGGGGCGAGTAGGTCAAGAGACCCAGTACTTC. Its protein product is CASSQEYRGRVGQETQYF.

The CDR3 reads CASSLSSGGMDTQYF. Written as DNA, the CDR3 is TGTGCCAGCAGTTTATCTAGCGGGGGGATGGATACGCAGTATTTT. This rearrangement joins TRBV28 to TRBJ2-3, with 11 positions matching TRBD2. Germline trimming cut 1 base from V and 6 bases from J; bases unmatched to any gene: 3. The CDR3 length is 15 residues. Looked up from germline, CDR1 is MDHEN and CDR2 is SYDVKM.

This chain uses TRBV13 with TRBJ2-7; TRBD2 matches at 12 bases. The CDR3 consists of 15 residues. The ends lost 3 bases at V and 3 bases at J; junction bases unmatched: 3. Looked up from germline, CDR1 is PRHDT and CDR2 is FYEKMQ (reference sequence). In DNA, the CDR3 is TGTGCCAGCAGCTTTGGGACTAGCGGGCACTACGAGCAGTACTTC. This translates into CASSFGTSGHYEQYF.

The chain links TRBV10-3 to TRBJ2-1; a possible D gene is TRBD2 (6 bases). V was shortened by 6 bases and J by 2 bases, with 17 bases between the two germline ends. CDR1 and CDR2 (germline): ENHRY, SYGVKD. This CDR3 has 16 residues. CDR3 DNA sequence: TGTGCCATCAGCGAACCGGAGGCGGGGACCTACAATGAGCAGTTCTTC. Protein sequence: CAISEPEAGTYNEQFF.

The rearrangement joins TRBV14 to TRBJ1-2; D is undetermined. The V end was cut by 4 bases, the J end by 4 bases, with 7 bases between. Germline V gene data show CDR1 as SGHDN and CDR2 as FVKESK. The CDR3 totals 12 residues. CDR3 in DNA: TGTGCCAGCAGCCGCAACAGCTATGGCTACACCTTC. Translated, it gives CASSRNSYGYTF.

CDR3 amino acids: CASSLGGSSPLHF. The CDR3 nucleotides are TGCGCCAGCAGCCTGGGCGGTAGCTCACCCCTCCACTTT. The chain combines TRBV5-1 with TRBJ1-6; D call uncertain. The germline gives CDR1 SGHRS, CDR2 YFSETQ. This CDR3 contains 13 residues. Trimming cost V 4 bases and J 10 bases, with 12 bases left between them.

This clone was seen more than once but under ten times. The chain links TRBV5-1 to TRBJ2-2; TRBD2 aligns across 15 bases. The CDR3 sequence is 17 residues long. CDR1 is SGHRS, CDR2 YFSETQ, per germline. V gave up 6 bases and J gave up 4 bases; unmatched junction bases: 7. This CDR3 reads CASTLMGLAGGTGELFF. The CDR3 DNA sequence: TGCGCCAGCACCCTAATGGGACTAGCGGGAGGCACCGGGGAGCTGTTTTTT.

This clone was seen just once. The V and J genes are TRBV7-8 and TRBJ2-7, with 9 bases that match TRBD1. The CDR3 loop spans 15 amino acids. CDR1 is SGHVS and CDR2 is FQNEAQ in the germline V gene. The trim removed 5 bases at V and 2 bases at J, leaving 7 bases unmatched. CDR3: CASSTGTGMAYEQYF. CDR3 bases: TGTGCCAGCAGCACGGGGACAGGGATGGCCTACGAGCAGTACTTC.

The CDR3 spells CATSDPLASSYNEQFF. CDR3 coding DNA: TGTGCCACCAGTGACCCTCTAGCCAGCTCCTACAATGAGCAGTTCTTC. The gene calls are TRBV24-1 and TRBJ2-1; the D gene is possibly TRBD2 (5 bases). The CDR3 consists of 16 residues. Germline lookup yields CDR1 KGHDR and CDR2 SFDVKD. The germline V and J ends were trimmed by 4 bases and 0 bases, with 12 bases remaining between them.

This clone showed up just once. The rearrangement links TRBV7-9 to TRBJ1-5; TRBD1 agrees at 8 bases. Trimming took 4 bases from V and 4 from J; bases not matched to a gene: 6. Germline CDR1 and CDR2: SEHNR and FQNEAQ (reference sequence). The CDR3 spans 15 residues. CDR3 coding DNA: TGTGCCAGCAGCTGGGCGACAGGGGTTAATCAGCCCCAGCATTTT. It encodes CASSWATGVNQPQHF.

The genes are TRBV5-6 and TRBJ2-1, with TRBD1 as a possible D gene (5 bases). V was cut by 2 bases and J by 4 bases, with 19 bases left in between. This CDR3 is built from 17 residues. Germline CDR1 reads SGHDT; CDR2 reads YYEEEE. In nucleotides, the CDR3 is TGTGCCAGCAGCTTCTTGTCGCAAGTATACAGGTACAATGAGCAGTTCTTC. This translates into CASSFLSQVYRYNEQFF.

This clone was observed once. This chain links TRBV5-1 with TRBJ1-6, with 8 bases matching TRBD1. J was trimmed by 6 bases and V by 5 bases; bases with no gene match: 7. Germline V lookup: CDR1 SGHRS, CDR2 YFSETQ. The CDR3 is 15 amino acids. The CDR3: CASRFQGASNSPLHF. The CDR3 coding sequence is TGCGCCAGCAGATTCCAGGGGGCATCTAATTCACCCCTCCACTTT.

The chain combines TRBV19 with TRBJ1-4, with a tentative D call TRBD1 (5 bases). CDR3 size: 13 residues. Germline-derived CDR1 and CDR2 are LNHDA and SQIVND (reference sequence). V lost 3 bases and J lost 7, with 9 bases in between. Written as DNA, the CDR3 is TGTGCCAGTAGTATTCAGGGAGGTGAAAAACTGTTTTTT. It is translated as CASSIQGGEKLFF.

Here the CDR3 reads CSGLSGGGYNEQFF. The CDR3 coding sequence is TGCAGCGGACTTAGCGGGGGGGGTTACAATGAGCAGTTCTTC. V and J are TRBV29-1 and TRBJ2-1, with 11 positions matching TRBD2. Germline values: CDR1 SQVTM, CDR2 ANQGSEA. CDR3 length equals 14 residues. After removal of 7 bases from V and 4 bases from J, the junction contained 6 bases not matched to a gene.

A few counts support this clone. The chain couples TRBV10-1 to TRBJ1-5; 7 nucleotides match TRBD1. CDR1 is WNHNN and CDR2 is SYGVQD in the germline V gene (reference sequence). The CDR3 is made up of 16 amino acids. J gave up 2 bases and V 1 base, and 5 bases lay outside the gene matches. As DNA, the CDR3 is TGCGCCAGCAGTGAGTTAAGGGGGCCGGGCAATCAGCCCCAGCATTTT. This gives the protein CASSELRGPGNQPQHF.

This chain links TRBV13 with TRBJ2-2; tentatively, D is TRBD1 (7 bases). The CDR3 length is 16 residues. The ends were cut back, 3 bases at V and 5 bases at J, with 16 bases in the middle. Germline V gene data show CDR1 as PRHDT and CDR2 as FYEKMQ (reference sequence). CDR3: CASSFSTGEETGELFF. CDR3 DNA sequence: TGTGCCAGCAGCTTCTCCACAGGGGAGGAAACCGGGGAGCTGTTTTTT.

This clone was seen just once. The chain carries TRBV6-6 and TRBJ2-7; 8 nucleotides align to TRBD1. With V trimmed by 6 bases and J by 3 bases, 13 bases remained unmatched. This CDR3 comprises 16 residues. Germline loops: CDR1 MNHNY, CDR2 SVGAGI (reference sequence). The CDR3 nucleotides read TGTGCCAGCAGCCTGAACCGCGACAGGGGTAGCTACGAGCAGTACTTC. This sequence encodes CASSLNRDRGSYEQYF.

The V call is TRBV11-2, the J call TRBJ2-7, with 7 positions matching TRBD1. The ends lost 4 bases at V and 0 bases at J; junction bases unmatched: 6. The germline V gene encodes CDR1 SGHAT and CDR2 FQNNGV. The CDR3 length is 15 residues. The CDR3 DNA sequence: TGTGCCAGCAGCTCCAACCGGGACAGCTCCTACGAGCAGTACTTC. It translates to CASSSNRDSSYEQYF.

This clone came up a few times. This sequence joins TRBV6-5 and TRBJ1-2; D gene uncertain. The CDR3 length is 12 residues. V was trimmed by 7 bases and J by 5 bases, leaving 11 bases between them. CDR1 is MNHEY, CDR2 SVGAGI, per germline. The CDR3 nucleotides read TGTGCCAGCAACAGTCTCCATTATGGCTACACCTTC. Its translation is CASNSLHYGYTF.

In this sample, this clone turned up once. This chain uses TRBV9 with TRBJ2-1; 10 bases fit TRBD2. CDR1 is SGDLS, CDR2 YYNGEE, per germline. The CDR3 is made up of 15 amino acids. V dropped 9 bases and J dropped 7; count of bases not matched to a gene: 13. In DNA, the CDR3 is TGTGCCACACCGATGAGGCTAGCGGGAGTTAATGAGCAGTTCTTC. Protein sequence: CATPMRLAGVNEQFF.

The V call is TRBV18, the J call TRBJ2-7; 10 bases are a match to TRBD1. Trimming took 4 bases from V and 5 from J; bases not matched to a gene: 5. The CDR3 totals 14 residues. The germline V gene has CDR1 KGHSH and CDR2 LQKENI. CDR3 residues: CASSRGQGGNEQYF. In DNA, the CDR3 is TGTGCCAGCTCACGAGGACAGGGGGGGAACGAGCAGTACTTC.

This clone was counted a few times. The chain is built from TRBV24-1 and TRBJ2-5, with D uncertain. V lost 4 bases and J lost 4, with 9 bases in between. Germline lookup yields CDR1 KGHDR and CDR2 SFDVKD. The CDR3 has 13 residues. CDR3: CATSERFSETQYF. The CDR3, as DNA: TGTGCCACCAGTGAGAGGTTTTCAGAGACCCAGTACTTC.